The rows below give T cell receptor beta chains drawn from one sample of a study of blood T cell repertoires in COVID-19. The assay was immunoSEQ multiplex PCR, and TCRdb's table has in-frame clones only and misses some. Of tens of thousands of clones listed, approximately 87% are singletons. Sequencing was done on a sample of peripheral blood. All receptors come from a man aged 80 or over with active COVID-19. CDR3s include the opening cysteine and the closing phenylalanine or tryptophan. D genes are given only for firm matches. Expanded clones get a size class; other rows say once, few or many, or leave the size out.

>TRBV28|.|TRBJ2-3|.
CASSLDLAYTQYF
TGTGCCAGCAGCCTTGATCTAGCATATACGCAGTATTTT
>TRBV27|.|TRBJ1-5|TRBD1
CASSRRDRGSNQPQHF
TGTGCCAGCAGTCGAAGGGACAGGGGAAGCAATCAGCCCCAGCATTTT
>TRBV18|.|TRBJ2-1|.
CASSPLQGSYNEQFF
TGTGCCAGCTCACCATTACAGGGTTCCTACAATGAGCAGTTCTTC
>TRBV7-9|few|TRBJ2-1|TRBD2
CASSLLAGAGNEQFF
TGTGCCAGCAGCTTACTGGCGGGAGCTGGGAATGAGCAGTTCTTC
>TRBV3-1/TRBV3-2|.|TRBJ1-2|.
CASSQDLAVFYGYTF
TGTGCCAGCAGCCAAGATCTGGCAGTTTTTTATGGCTACACCTTC
>TRBV7-2|.|TRBJ1-6|.
CASSLVRQANSPLHF
TGTGCCAGCAGCTTAGTGCGACAGGCAAACTCACCCCTCCACTTT
>TRBV5-6|.|TRBJ2-1|.
CASSSPLTLQFF
TGTGCCAGCAGCTCACCCTTAACGCTACAGTTCTTC
>TRBV19|medium-sized|TRBJ1-1|TRBD1
CASSIMGGTGTEAFF
TGTGCCAGTAGCATCATGGGAGGGACAGGGACTGAAGCTTTCTTT
>TRBV7-9|medium-sized|TRBJ2-5|TRBD1
CASSLVWDRAGETQYF
TGTGCCAGCAGCTTAGTGTGGGACAGGGCGGGGGAGACCCAGTACTTC
>TRBV2|once|TRBJ1-4|TRBD1
CASSGRDRATNEKLFF
TGTGCCAGCAGTGGGCGGGACAGAGCAACTAATGAAAAACTGTTTTTT
>TRBV10-2|.|TRBJ2-7|.
CASSSDRYEQYF
TGCGCCAGCAGCTCCGACAGATACGAGCAGTACTTC
>TRBV18|once|TRBJ1-1|TRBD1
CASSRGQTNTEAFF
TGTGCCAGCTCAAGGGGACAGACGAACACTGAAGCTTTCTTT
>TRBV5-5|.|TRBJ2-3|TRBD2
CASSSGLAGTDTQYF
TGTGCCAGCAGCTCCGGACTAGCGGGAACAGATACGCAGTATTTT
>TRBV27|few|TRBJ1-2|TRBD1
CASSARASGTGAGYTF
TGTGCCAGCAGTGCCCGAGCATCTGGGACAGGGGCTGGCTACACCTTC
>TRBV28|.|TRBJ2-7|TRBD2
CASLSGRPRYEQYF
TGTGCCAGCTTAAGCGGGAGACCCCGCTACGAGCAGTACTTC
>TRBV19|.|TRBJ2-1|TRBD2
CASMGTSGSSEQFF
TGTGCCAGTATGGGGACTAGCGGGAGTAGTGAGCAGTTCTTC
>TRBV10-2|.|TRBJ2-3|TRBD2
CASSRGSPDTQYF
TGCGCCAGCAGTCGCGGGAGTCCAGATACGCAGTATTTT
>TRBV18|few|TRBJ2-1|TRBD2
CASSQGLAGANNEQFF
TGTGCCAGCTCGCAGGGACTAGCGGGAGCAAACAATGAGCAGTTCTTC
>TRBV3-1/TRBV3-2|.|TRBJ1-2|TRBD1
CASSQDRGRDSGYTF
TGTGCCAGCAGCCAAGATCGGGGAAGGGACAGTGGCTACACCTTC
>TRBV28|.|TRBJ2-7|TRBD2
CASTPRGRLIYEQYF
TGTGCCAGCACCCCCCGCGGGAGGTTGATCTACGAGCAGTACTTC
>TRBV24-1|.|TRBJ2-1|TRBD2
CATSAGTSTLAEQFF
TGTGCCACCAGTGCGGGGACTAGCACGCTCGCTGAGCAGTTCTTC
>TRBV4-3|.|TRBJ2-1|TRBD2
CASSQDIAASGSYNEQFF
TGCGCCAGCAGCCAAGATATTGCCGCTAGCGGATCCTACAATGAGCAGTTCTTC
>TRBV5-1|.|TRBJ1-1|.
CASSRGPNTEAFF
TGCGCCAGCAGCAGGGGCCCGAACACTGAAGCTTTCTTT
>TRBV10-3|.|TRBJ1-5|.
CAISRTGDQPQHF
TGTGCCATCAGCCGGACTGGGGATCAGCCCCAGCATTTT
>TRBV5-1|few|TRBJ1-1|.
CASSLEQGEAFF
TGCGCCAGCAGCTTGGAACAGGGTGAAGCTTTCTTT
>TRBV6-5|.|TRBJ1-4|TRBD1
CASSSRQGREKLFF
TGTGCCAGCAGTTCCCGACAGGGTAGAGAAAAACTGTTTTTT
>TRBV28|.|TRBJ1-1|TRBD1
CASTGQGMNTEAFF
TGTGCCAGCACAGGACAGGGCATGAACACTGAAGCTTTCTTT
>TRBV11-2|.|TRBJ2-1|TRBD1
CASSSQGFGQFF
TGTGCCAGCAGCTCACAGGGGTTCGGGCAGTTCTTC
>TRBV7-2|.|TRBJ1-6|TRBD1
CASSLGQISSPLHF
TGTGCCAGCAGCTTGGGACAGATTTCGTCACCCCTCCACTTT
>TRBV7-9|.|TRBJ2-1|.
CASSSGFTYNEQFF
TGTGCCAGCAGCTCGGGATTTACCTACAATGAGCAGTTCTTC
>TRBV5-4|.|TRBJ1-2|.
CASSLAQGKNEGYTF
TGTGCCAGCAGCTTGGCCCAGGGGAAGAACGAAGGCTACACCTTC
>TRBV19|.|TRBJ1-2|TRBD1
CASRDRDTYGYTF
TGTGCCAGTAGAGACAGGGATACCTATGGCTACACCTTC
>TRBV6-2/TRBV6-3|once|TRBJ1-2|TRBD1
CASSYYGTGPSGYTF
TGTGCCAGCAGTTATTACGGGACAGGGCCGAGTGGCTACACCTTC
>TRBV12-3/TRBV12-4|.|TRBJ2-3|.
CASSIALADTQYF
TGTGCCAGCAGTATCGCGTTGGCAGATACGCAGTATTTT
>TRBV15|.|TRBJ2-7|.
CATSRVGGYSYEQYF
TGTGCCACCAGCAGAGTTGGCGGGTACTCCTACGAGCAGTACTTC
>TRBV3-1/TRBV3-2|.|TRBJ2-5|TRBD2
CASSPRLAGVSETQYF
TGTGCCAGCAGCCCCCGACTAGCGGGAGTTTCGGAGACCCAGTACTTC
>TRBV9|.|TRBJ2-1|TRBD2
CASSPRSGTSGSGIEQFF
TGTGCCAGCAGCCCGCGATCCGGGACTAGCGGGAGTGGTATTGAGCAGTTCTTC
>TRBV7-2|once|TRBJ2-3|TRBD2
CASSISLAATDTQYF
TGTGCCAGCAGCATCTCACTAGCGGCCACAGATACGCAGTATTTT
>TRBV5-1|.|TRBJ2-2|TRBD2
CASSLASAGENTGELFF
TGCGCCAGCAGCTTGGCCTCGGCGGGAGAAAACACCGGGGAGCTGTTTTTT
>TRBV7-9|.|TRBJ2-3|.
CASSSGVVGTDTQYF
TGTGCCAGCAGCTCCGGAGTCGTCGGCACAGATACGCAGTATTTT
>TRBV5-4|.|TRBJ2-2|.
CASSLVPEMGELFF
TGTGCCAGCAGCTTGGTACCGGAGATGGGGGAGCTGTTTTTT
>TRBV4-1|.|TRBJ2-7|.
CASSLRQPTNGRRYEQYF
TGCGCCAGCAGCCTCCGACAGCCAACTAACGGGAGACGCTACGAGCAGTACTTC
>TRBV5-4|.|TRBJ1-2|TRBD1
CASSPQGNYGYTF
TGTGCCAGCAGCCCACAGGGGAACTATGGCTACACCTTC
>TRBV29-1|.|TRBJ2-3|TRBD2
CSVQRDGRVTDTQYF
TGCAGCGTTCAGAGGGACGGGAGGGTCACAGATACGCAGTATTTT
>TRBV28|.|TRBJ1-3|.
CASSPQGARGNTIYF
TGTGCCAGCAGTCCACAGGGAGCGAGAGGAAACACCATATATTTT
>TRBV28|.|TRBJ1-5|.
CASSFEKGESNQPQHF
TGTGCCAGCAGTTTCGAGAAGGGGGAGAGCAATCAGCCCCAGCATTTT
>TRBV19|once|TRBJ2-7|.
CASSIEGNYEQYF
TGTGCCAGTAGTATTGAGGGAAACTACGAGCAGTACTTC
>TRBV7-2|few|TRBJ2-3|TRBD2
CASSLDGRADTQYF
TGTGCCAGCAGCTTAGACGGGAGGGCAGATACGCAGTATTTT